This T cell receptor beta chain was recorded in a study of control samples from healthy donors and cancer patients. Some clones are missing from TCRdb's copy, which holds only in-frame ones; the method was immunoSEQ multiplex PCR. The sample has roughly 170,000 clones, 91% seen once. The CDR3 has 13 amino acids. V was shortened by 3 bases and J by 6 bases, with 11 bases between the two germline ends. The V gene is TRBV12-3 or TRBV12-4, the J gene TRBJ1-2; D possibly corresponds to TRBD1 (5 bases). The sequenced material came from blood. The origin of this receptor is a woman aged 40-49 years in good health. This CDR3 reads CASSLGGFHGYTF. The CDR3 DNA reads TGTGCCAGCAGTTTGGGGGGTTTTCATGGCTACACCTTC.